These 11 T cell receptor beta chains were sequenced from one sample in a study of blood T cells in healthy people across ages. With a J-beta primer mix and a sample-barcoded 5' primer, a second PCR ran 7 to 11 cycles. TCRdb analysed the 5' RACE reads with MiXCR anew, one entry per CDR3 protein. The sample holds some 800,000 distinct CDR3 sequences; roughly 25% are singletons and the top ten take 3% to 4%. The data also belong to a second study, concerning T cells of mothers and their children.

The sample consisted of blood. All receptors derive from a boy aged 5-17 years in good health.

Worth noting for this clonotype: An end of the junction differs from the germline gene, which may be a read error. The J gene is TRBJ2-1, the V gene TRBV4-3; 11 nucleotides agree with TRBD2. The CDR3 contains 15 residues. Germline V lookup: CDR1 LGHNA, CDR2 YSLEER. Here the CDR3 DNA reads TGCGCCAGCAACCAAGCGGGACTAGCGGTCAATGAGCAGTTCTTC. Encoded protein: CASNQAGLAVNEQFF.

This clonotype was seen only once. CDR3 amino acids: CASSDGQGAGQPQHF. For the CDR3, the DNA is TGTGCCAGCAGTGACGGACAGGGGGCCGGGCAGCCCCAGCATTTT. This chain connects TRBV2 to TRBJ1-5; 11 bases are a match to TRBD1. The CDR3 totals 15 residues. J lost 7 bases, V lost 3 bases, and 5 bases had no gene match. Germline CDR1 reads SNHLY; CDR2 reads FYNNEI.

The sample holds a few counts of this clonotype. The J gene is TRBJ1-1, the V gene TRBV23-1, with 7 nucleotides matching TRBD1. TRBV23-1 has ORF status, its function being uncertain. With V trimmed by 1 base and J by 3 bases, 14 bases remained unmatched. The CDR3 is made up of 18 amino acids. This chain's CDR3 is CASSQWRGANQGDTEAFF. CDR3 in DNA: TGCGCCAGCAGTCAATGGAGAGGGGCTAATCAGGGGGACACTGAAGCTTTCTTT.

V gene TRBV9 combines with J gene TRBJ1-3; D is ambiguous. Germline V lookup: CDR1 SGDLS, CDR2 YYNGEE. The CDR3 covers 14 residues. Trimming took off 3 bases at V and 2 bases at J, with 9 bases between the two ends. DNA of the CDR3: TGTGCCAGCAGCGCCGATTACCCTGGAAACACCATATATTTT. Its protein product is CASSADYPGNTIYF. The complete variable domain, with remaining parts taken from reference TRBV9 and TRBJ1-3, reads DSGVTQTPKHLITATGQRVTLRCSPRSGDLSVYWYQQSLDQGLQFLIQYYNGEERAKGNILERFSAQQFPDLHSELNLSSLELGDSALYFCASSADYPGNTIYFGEGSWLTVV.

This clonotype showed up many times. V gene TRBV7-6 combines with J gene TRBJ1-5, with TRBD1 matching 10 bases. The length of the CDR3 is 15 residues. The V segment lost 4 bases and the J segment 2 bases; nucleotides outside the gene matches: 2. Germline lookup yields CDR1 SGHVS and CDR2 FNYEAQ. The CDR3 region is CASSSGTGGNQPQHF. The CDR3 bases are TGTGCCAGCAGCTCTGGGACAGGGGGCAATCAGCCCCAGCATTTT.

The chain joins TRBV29-1 to TRBJ1-2, with D perhaps TRBD1 (6 bases). V was clipped by 6 bases and J by 3 bases, with 17 bases between them. The CDR3 is 14 amino acids. Germline V gene sequence: CDR1 SQVTM, CDR2 ANQGSEA. The CDR3 spells CSVEKGGSDYGYTF. CDR3 nucleotides: TGCAGCGTCGAGAAGGGGGGCAGCGACTATGGCTACACCTTC.

The rearrangement links TRBV12-3 or TRBV12-4 to TRBJ2-6, with 11 positions matching TRBD2. V lost 6 bases to trimming and J lost 1 base; unmatched junction nucleotides: 8. CDR3 length: 18 amino acids. The CDR3 DNA reads as TGTGCCAGCAGCCCGACTAGCGGGGTCCTATCTGGGGCCAACGTCCTGACTTTC. It codes for CASSPTSGVLSGANVLTF.

This clonotype was picked up a small number of times. CDR3: CASSLERLAGGYNEQFF. The CDR3 nucleotides read TGTGCCAGCAGTCTAGAAAGACTAGCGGGAGGGTACAATGAGCAGTTCTTC. The chain links TRBV27 to TRBJ2-1; 14 bases are a match to TRBD2. The V gene end was trimmed by 5 bases and the J gene end by 4 bases; junction bases not matched to a gene: 7. Germline CDR1 is MNHEY and CDR2 is SMNVEV (reference sequence). CDR3 length: 17 amino acids.

This clonotype turned up a few times. CDR3 sequence reads: CASSPIPREPYEQYF. CDR3 in DNA: TGTGCCAGCAGTCCTATCCCAAGGGAGCCCTACGAGCAGTACTTC. The chain links TRBV6-2 or TRBV6-3 to TRBJ2-1; possible D gene TRBD2, 5 bases. The tail of the sequence fits TRBJ2-7 better, so the J call may be wrong. CDR1 is MNHEY, CDR2 SVGEGT, per germline. This CDR3 is 15 amino acids long.

The chain uses TRBV4-3 and TRBJ1-1; D call uncertain. CDR3 length equals 14 residues. Germline V CDR1 and CDR2: LGHNA, YSLEER. V was cut by 0 bases and J by 2 bases, with 7 bases left in between. In nucleotides, the CDR3 is TGCGCCAGCAGCCAAGACAAGTTCAACACTGAAGCTTTCTTT. Protein: CASSQDKFNTEAFF.

The rearrangement uses TRBV7-9 and TRBJ2-7; TRBD1 matches 7 bases. Trimming at V came to 5 bases and at J to 6 bases, leaving 10 bases not matched to a gene. This CDR3 comprises 14 residues. The germline V gene has CDR1 SEHNR and CDR2 FQNEAQ (reference sequence). In nucleotides, the CDR3 is TGTGCCAGCAGCGTAAGACAGGGATGGGCCGAGCAGTACTTC. Its protein is CASSVRQGWAEQYF.